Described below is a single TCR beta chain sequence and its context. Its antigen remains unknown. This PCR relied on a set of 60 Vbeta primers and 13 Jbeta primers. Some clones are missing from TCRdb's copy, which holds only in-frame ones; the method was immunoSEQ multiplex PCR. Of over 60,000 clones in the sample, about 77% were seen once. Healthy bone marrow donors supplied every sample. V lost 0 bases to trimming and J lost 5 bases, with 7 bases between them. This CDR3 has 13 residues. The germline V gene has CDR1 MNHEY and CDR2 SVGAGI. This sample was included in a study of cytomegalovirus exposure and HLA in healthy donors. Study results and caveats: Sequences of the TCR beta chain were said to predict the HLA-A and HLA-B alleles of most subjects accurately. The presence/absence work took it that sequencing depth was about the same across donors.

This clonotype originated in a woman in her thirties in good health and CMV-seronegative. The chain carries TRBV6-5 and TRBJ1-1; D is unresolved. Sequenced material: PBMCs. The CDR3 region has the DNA TGTGCCAGCAGTTACTCCGGGTTGACTGAAGCTTTCTTT. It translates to CASSYSGLTEAFF.